The entry below describes one T cell receptor beta chain. The sample belongs to a study of blood T cells in healthy people across ages. A second about 7 to 11 cycle PCR used barcoded and J-beta primers. MiXCR, run by TCRdb on the 5' RACE reads, gives a single entry per CDR3 protein. The sample holds 600,000 to 800,000 distinct CDR3 sequences, over 20% seen once. CDR3 length equals 15 residues. Germline V lookup: CDR1 SNHLY, CDR2 FYNNEI. V shed 2 bases and J 6 bases; nucleotides not matched to a gene: 7. The specimen sequenced was blood. The clonotype originates from a man between 65 and 80 years old in good health. The chain joins TRBV2 to TRBJ1-2; TRBD1 matches 9 bases. In DNA, the CDR3 is TGTGCCAGCAGTGAACCACCGGGACAGGGAAATGGCTACACCTTC. Amino acid sequence: CASSEPPGQGNGYTF.